The 9 T cell receptor beta chains in this list originate from one sample, sequenced in a study of cytomegalovirus exposure and HLA in healthy donors. Both 60 Vbeta primers and 13 Jbeta primers went into the PCR. Measured with immunoSEQ multiplex PCR; TCRdb has only the in-frame clones, and not every one. The table shows 200,000 to 250,000 clones, with about 70% occurring only once. The sequencing input was PBMCs. These receptors originate from a young woman in good health and CMV-seronegative.

V is TRBV10-2 and J is TRBJ2-1, with TRBD2 matching over 10 bases. V trimming: 6 bases; J trimming: 5 bases; junction bases outside the gene matches: 16. Germline V gives CDR1 WSHSY, CDR2 SAAADI. The CDR3 runs to 18 residues. The CDR3 region is CASRGLSERGGPNNEQFF. Written as DNA, the CDR3 is TGCGCCAGCAGAGGTCTATCTGAGCGGGGGGGGCCCAACAATGAGCAGTTCTTC.

The chain uses TRBV5-1 and TRBJ2-2, with TRBD1 identical over 9 bases. Looked up from germline, CDR1 is SGHRS and CDR2 is YFSETQ. This CDR3 contains 15 residues. The trim removed 1 base at V and 5 bases at J, leaving 3 bases unmatched. The CDR3 here is CASSLNRGRTGELFF. The DNA for the CDR3 is TGCGCCAGCAGCTTGAACAGGGGGCGGACCGGGGAGCTGTTTTTT.

The chain employs TRBV7-9 and TRBJ2-1, with TRBD1 as a possible D gene (5 bases). Germline-derived CDR1 and CDR2 are SEHNR and FQNEAQ (reference sequence). The CDR3 covers 15 residues. Trimming stripped 8 bases from V and 10 bases from J, with 24 bases between. CDR3 in amino acids: CASSLGPSAKGEQFF. DNA of the CDR3: TGTGCCAGCTCCCTGGGGCCCAGCGCCAAGGGAGAGCAGTTCTTC.

This rearrangement joins TRBV11-2 to TRBJ2-2; 10 bases are shared with TRBD2. The CDR3 spans 17 residues. Losses at the gene ends were 4 bases for V and 3 bases for J; bases not matched to a gene: 8. CDR1 is SGHAT and CDR2 is FQNNGV in the germline V gene. CDR3 sequence (DNA): TGTGCCAGCAGCTCCCTAGGGCTAGCGGGAGACACCGGGGAGCTGTTTTTT. Translating gives CASSSLGLAGDTGELFF.

Of note for this clone: The junction departs from germline at one end; a sequencing error may be responsible. The rearrangement joins TRBV7-9 to TRBJ2-3; TRBD2 aligns across 11 bases. The CDR3 is 15 residues long. Germline CDR1 reads SEHNR; CDR2 reads FQNEAQ (reference sequence). The CDR3 spells CSSSLTSGETDTQYF. Here the CDR3 DNA reads TGTTCCAGCAGCTTGACTAGCGGGGAAACAGATACGCAGTATTTT. Variable domain in full (rest from reference TRBV7-9 and TRBJ2-3): DTGVSQNPRHKITKRGQNVTFRCDPISEHNRLYWYRQTLGQGPEFLTYFQNEAQLEKSRLLSDRFSAERPKGSFSTLEIQRTEQGDSAMYLCSSSLTSGETDTQYFGPGTRLTVL.

The rearrangement uses TRBV7-2 and TRBJ1-4; D call uncertain. This CDR3 has 16 residues. Per the germline V gene, CDR1 is SGHTA and CDR2 is FQGNSA. Deletions cut 1 base from V and 2 bases from J, with 11 bases between. The CDR3 region has the DNA TGTGCCAGCAGCTTAGAAGGCGGTATCACTAATGAAAAACTGTTTTTT. Amino acids: CASSLEGGITNEKLFF.

This clone was picked up a small number of times. This chain links TRBV2 with TRBJ1-2; D is unresolved. This CDR3 region has 12 residues. V lost 7 bases and J lost 8, with 14 bases in between. CDR1 is SNHLY and CDR2 is FYNNEI in the germline V gene. The CDR3 region is CASKPPRWGYTF. The CDR3 nucleotides read TGTGCCAGCAAACCCCCCCGGTGGGGCTACACCTTC.

The genes are TRBV27 and TRBJ1-2, with 10 nucleotides matching TRBD1. V lost 5 bases and J lost 5; bases outside the gene matches: 2. The germline gives CDR1 MNHEY, CDR2 SMNVEV (reference sequence). The CDR3 extends over 13 amino acids. The CDR3 region has the DNA TGTGCCAGCAGTAGGACAGGGGGGTATGGCTACACCTTC. This gives the protein CASSRTGGYGYTF.

This clone appeared a single time. The chain joins TRBV6-1 to TRBJ2-7; TRBD2 agrees at 11 bases. The length of the CDR3 is 17 residues. Germline CDR1 is MNHNS and CDR2 is SASEGT. Germline trimming cut 3 bases from V and 4 bases from J; bases unmatched to any gene: 11. CDR3 region: CASSEIAGGRGVYEQYF. The CDR3 DNA follows: TGTGCCAGCAGTGAGATAGCGGGAGGGCGAGGAGTTTACGAGCAGTACTTC.